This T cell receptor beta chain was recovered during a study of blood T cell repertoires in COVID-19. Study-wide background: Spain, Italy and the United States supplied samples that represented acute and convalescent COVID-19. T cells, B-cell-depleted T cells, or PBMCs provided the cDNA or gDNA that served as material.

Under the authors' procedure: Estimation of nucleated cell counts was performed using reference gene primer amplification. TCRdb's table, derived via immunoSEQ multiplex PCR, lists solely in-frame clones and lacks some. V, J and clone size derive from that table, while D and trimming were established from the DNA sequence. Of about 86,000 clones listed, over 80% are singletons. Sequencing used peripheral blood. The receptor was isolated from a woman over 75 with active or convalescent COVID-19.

CDR3 loop: CASSEVDRGLDEQYF. CDR3 DNA sequence: TGTGCCAGCAGTGAAGTGGACAGGGGGCTCGACGAGCAGTACTTC. The V gene is TRBV2, the J gene TRBJ2-7, with TRBD1 identical over 11 bases. Germline V gene lookup returns CDR1 SNHLY and CDR2 FYNNEI. The CDR3 length is 15 residues. V trimming: 1 base; J trimming: 5 bases; junction bases outside the gene matches: 4.